The clone carrying this T cell receptor beta chain was observed a handful of times. Antigen unknown. Regarding time point: sample taken at primary tumor resection. Whole RNA from tumor, nontumor lung or frozen PBMC was sequenced unsorted. The CDR3 extends over 15 amino acids. Germline CDR1 and CDR2: DFQATT and SNEGSKA (reference sequence). Trimming shortened V by 0 bases and J by 9 bases, and 21 bases separated the two germline ends. The data were taken from a study of spatial heterogeneity in lung cancer. TCRdb reprocessed the 5' RACE reads via MiXCR and lists one record per CDR3 protein. The sample contains over 75,000 distinct CDR3 sequences, roughly a fifth of which appear only once. General observations from the study: Ubiquitous expanded tumor TCRs showed up in blood more at resection than follow-up.

The specimen was PBMCs, collected at surgery. The chain carries TRBV20-1 and TRBJ2-7; D gene uncertain. The clonotype originates from a male donor with early-stage non-small cell lung cancer. CDR3 protein: CSARDRVRPIPRQYF. The DNA for the CDR3 is TGCAGTGCTAGAGATCGTGTTCGCCCGATCCCTCGGCAGTACTTC.